This is a list of T cell receptor beta chains from one sample in a study of shared clonotypes between healthy human individuals. Assay used: immunoSEQ multiplex PCR; TCRdb lists only in-frame clones, some missing. The sample has about 2.3 million clones, over 85% seen once. Material for sequencing was naive CD4+ T cells from PBMCs. The source is a man between 18 and 35 years old in good health. Some clones in this sample may be carry-over from other donors' samples. Both conserved end residues are part of each CDR3. D genes are given only for firm matches. Clone size is not always given. Where it is, it says once, few, many or a class for expanded clones.

NA	TRBV23-1	NA	TRBJ1-1	15	CASNPAGMMNTEAFF	TGCGCCAGCAACCCCGCAGGAATGATGAACACTGAAGCTTTCTTT
NA	TRBV5-1	NA	TRBJ2-5	14	CASSSRTFQETQYF	TGCGCCAGCAGCTCAAGGACATTCCAAGAGACCCAGTACTTC
TRBD2	TRBV28	NA	TRBJ2-5	16	CASNSGLAGPAVAQYF	TGTGCCAGCAACTCGGGACTAGCGGGACCCGCCGTCGCCCAGTACTTC
TRBD2	TRBV5-4	NA	TRBJ2-2	17	CASKSGTSGRNTGELFF	TGTGCCAGCAAGAGCGGGACTAGCGGGAGAAACACCGGGGAGCTGTTTTTT
NA	TRBV5-1	NA	TRBJ1-5	13	CASSVFGDQPQHF	TGCGCCAGCAGCGTATTCGGGGATCAGCCCCAGCATTTT
NA	TRBV7-2	NA	TRBJ1-1	14	CASSLARRAQTAFF	TGTGCCAGCAGCTTAGCGCGGAGAGCACAGACGGCTTTCTTT
TRBD1	TRBV9	once	TRBJ2-7	18	CASSPHDFSGTGVHEQYF	TGTGCCAGCAGCCCACATGACTTCTCCGGGACAGGGGTCCACGAGCAGTACTTC
NA	TRBV5-5	NA	TRBJ1-1	14	CASSSITGSTEAFF	TGTGCCAGCAGCAGCATAACAGGGAGCACTGAAGCTTTCTTT
TRBD2	TRBV7-8	NA	TRBJ2-5	17	CASSPSTSGTSGETQYF	TGTGCCAGCAGCCCCTCGACTAGCGGAACTTCCGGGGAGACCCAGTACTTC
NA	TRBV28	NA	TRBJ2-7	15	CASSSGTQRSYEQYF	TGTGCCAGCAGTTCCGGGACCCAGAGGTCCTACGAGCAGTACTTC
NA	TRBV9	NA	TRBJ1-4	14	CASSPYGREEKLFF	TGTGCCAGCAGCCCGTACGGTAGGGAGGAAAAACTGTTTTTT
NA	TRBV28	NA	TRBJ1-1	16	CASSPTPAGWNTEAFF	TGTGCCAGCAGTCCAACCCCGGCAGGTTGGAACACTGAAGCTTTCTTT
NA	TRBV18	NA	TRBJ2-7	13	CASGPGSSYEQYF	TGTGCCAGCGGACCCGGTAGCTCCTACGAGCAGTACTTC
NA	TRBV27	NA	TRBJ1-1	13	CASSLSLDTEAFF	TGTGCCAGCAGTTTATCGTTGGACACTGAAGCTTTCTTT
TRBD1	TRBV6-5	NA	TRBJ2-7	14	CASSYRQGFDEQYF	TGTGCCAGCAGTTACCGACAGGGGTTCGACGAGCAGTACTTC
NA	TRBV11-1	few	TRBJ1-1	12	CASEDRNTEAFF	TGTGCCAGCGAGGACAGGAACACTGAAGCTTTCTTT
TRBD1	TRBV7-9	NA	TRBJ2-1	15	CASSLGQGNYNEQFF	TGTGCCAGCAGCTTAGGACAGGGGAACTACAATGAGCAGTTCTTC
TRBD2	TRBV7-9	once	TRBJ2-1	17	CASSLVAGGDSYNEQFF	TGTGCCAGCAGCTTGGTAGCGGGAGGGGATTCCTACAATGAGCAGTTCTTC
TRBD2	TRBV5-1	NA	TRBJ2-1	18	CASSPGLAGGFSYNEQFF	TGCGCCAGCAGCCCCGGACTAGCGGGAGGTTTCTCCTACAATGAGCAGTTCTTC
NA	TRBV5-4	once	TRBJ2-4	13	CASSYWQGNIQYF	TGTGCCAGCAGCTATTGGCAGGGGAACATTCAGTACTTC
TRBD1	TRBV7-3	once	TRBJ1-5	15	CASSSGQGGNQPQHF	TGTGCCAGCAGCTCGGGACAGGGGGGCAATCAGCCCCAGCATTTT
TRBD1	TRBV6-5	NA	TRBJ1-2	15	CASSRSGATGHGYTF	TGTGCCAGCAGTCGGTCCGGGGCGACAGGGCATGGCTACACCTTC
TRBD2	TRBV7-3	NA	TRBJ2-3	16	CASSPQGGSSTDTQYF	TGTGCCAGCAGCCCCCAGGGCGGGAGTAGCACAGATACGCAGTATTTT
TRBD1	TRBV7-9	NA	TRBJ1-4	15	CASSPGDRDNEKLFF	TGTGCCAGCAGCCCGGGGGACAGGGACAATGAAAAACTGTTTTTT
TRBD1	TRBV28	NA	TRBJ2-5	14	CASKPGQGLGTQYF	TGTGCCAGCAAGCCGGGACAGGGGTTAGGGACCCAGTACTTC
NA	TRBV6-1	few	TRBJ2-5	14	CASSELAIGETQYF	TGTGCCAGCAGTGAACTAGCAATCGGGGAGACCCAGTACTTC
TRBD2	TRBV7-9	NA	TRBJ2-5	16	CASSPGLAGTQETQYF	TGTGCCAGCAGCCCGGGACTAGCGGGAACCCAAGAGACCCAGTACTTC
NA	TRBV2	NA	TRBJ2-1	11	CASSDFRPPFF	TGTGCCAGCAGTGACTTTCGCCCTCCGTTCTTC
NA	TRBV6-6	NA	TRBJ1-2	15	CASSYSPHAWGGYTF	TGTGCCAGCAGTTACTCCCCACACGCCTGGGGGGGCTACACCTTC
NA	TRBV5-3	NA	TRBJ1-5	14	CARSWSDRNQPQHF	TGTGCCAGAAGCTGGTCAGACAGAAATCAGCCCCAGCATTTT
TRBD1	TRBV9	NA	TRBJ2-1	17	CASSTQGEYWSYNEQFF	TGTGCCAGCAGCACCCAGGGGGAGTACTGGTCCTACAATGAGCAGTTCTTC
NA	TRBV27	NA	TRBJ1-1	17	CASSLPPGRGGNTEAFF	TGTGCCAGCAGTTTACCTCCCGGGAGGGGTGGGAACACTGAAGCTTTCTTT
NA	TRBV2	NA	TRBJ2-6	16	CASSPGRNSGANVLTF	TGTGCCAGCAGTCCGGGACGGAACTCTGGGGCCAACGTCCTGACTTTC
NA	TRBV28	NA	TRBJ2-7	14	CASSGGGRRYEQYF	TGTGCCAGCAGTGGGGGTGGGCGGAGGTACGAGCAGTACTTC
NA	TRBV7-2	NA	TRBJ1-4	16	CASSPQGSLTNEKLFF	TGTGCCAGCAGCCCCCAGGGTTCTTTGACTAATGAAAAACTGTTTTTT
TRBD2	TRBV7-9	NA	TRBJ2-5	17	CASSSLVGLAGGQTQYF	TGTGCCAGCAGCTCCCTGGTGGGACTAGCGGGAGGCCAGACCCAGTACTTC
TRBD1	TRBV4-1	NA	TRBJ2-7	14	CASSPHRGDYEQYF	TGCGCCAGCAGCCCGCACAGGGGCGACTACGAGCAGTACTTC